The following is a T cell receptor beta chain sequence with its context. What antigen it recognizes has not been identified. Qualities for individual bases were not recorded, and no much larger clone is one base off. Collaborating institutions collected whole blood in K2EDTA tubes following their own protocols. Collaborator samples were shipped for TCRbeta analysis as frozen whole blood, isolated PBMCs, or DNA extracted from either sample type. TCRbeta CDR3 regions were amplified from genomic DNA by means of the immunoSEQ Assay, a bias-controlled multiplex PCR. Regarding the original processing steps: The number of nucleated cells in each sample was estimated by amplification of reference gene primers within the assay. Sequence reads were collapsed and filtered to measure the absolute abundance of every unique TCRbeta CDR3 rearrangement. For each sample, productive Simpson clonality was calculated as the square root of Simpson's diversity index across productive rearrangements. Imported from immuneACCESS, the table was reduced by TCRdb to in-frame sequences with V and J called. These copies leave out some clones; in studies compared against another copy, an unresolved V gene accounts for under half, and the cause of the remainder is not known. Clone size and the V and J calls come from that table; the DNA yielded D and trimming. The sample records more than 15,000 clones, approximately 93% of which are singletons. Approximately 4% of the sample is taken by the ten largest.

These data are taken from a study of blood T cell repertoires in COVID-19 (dated by TCRdb to between 2020 and 2021). In terms of the full investigation: Samples covering the acute and convalescent phases of COVID-19 were provided by collaborators in the United States, Italy and Spain. Sample metadata almost always included a de-identified subject ID, COVID-19 status, age in years and sex. Where available, HLA class I and class II types were taken from metadata supplied by the sample provider and were not determined by assay-based typing. The samples were drawn from the first 160 participants of the ongoing ImmuneRACE study and from more than 1,000 subjects provided by 6 global collaborators. The dataset comprised deeply sampled blood TCRbeta repertoires from subjects exposed to, actively infected with, or recovered from COVID-19. The prospective study material was composed of cDNA or gDNA derived from T cells, B-cell-depleted T cells, or PBMCs. The repertoires were made available in a free public database intended to serve as a resource for research on the immune response to SARS-CoV-2. Points the paper makes about the study in general: How much clinical and demographic metadata was included differed by source and by participant, and the metadata was provided uncurated.

CDR1 and CDR2 (MGHRA, YSYEKL) derive from the germline V gene. V drops 0 bases and J drops 6 bases, leaving 15 bases in between. The CDR3, cysteine through phenylalanine, is 15 amino acids long. Here the CDR3 DNA is all that survives: 45 bases in frame from base 1. The sequence derives from a woman aged 45-65 years with active COVID-19. The sample taken for sequencing was peripheral blood. Rearrangement joined TRBV4-1 to TRBJ2-7; TRBD1 could be the D gene, as 5 bases match. The CDR3 region: CASSQDRAGKGEQYF. The DNA reads as follows: TGCGCCAGCAGCCAAGATAGGGCAGGGAAGGGCGAGCAGTACTTC.